This T cell receptor (beta chain) originates from a study of regulatory T cells in long-lasting Graves disease. Ten or more counts support this clonotype. This sample's time point: newly diagnosed GD, antithyroid drugs for less than 3 months. The TCR library was made from RNA extracted from PBMCs. CDR3-region Arm-PCR and iRepertoire HTBI primers produced the TCR beta libraries. TCRdb reanalysed the multiplex PCR reads using MiXCR and keeps one entry per CDR3 protein. The sample includes 250,000 to 300,000 distinct CDR3 sequences, approximately 18% of them seen just once. The same data also contributed to another study, on T cells in Graves' hyperthyroidism and ophthalmopathy.

The specimen comprised peripheral blood mononuclear cells (PBMCs), sampled at new diagnosis, from a patient treated with antithyroid drugs. The clonotype originates from a woman aged 25 to 45 with Graves disease.

The CDR3 spells CSARAGGNYGYTF. CDR3 nucleotide sequence: TGCAGTGCTAGGGCAGGGGGTAACTATGGCTACACCTTC. The chain carries TRBV20-1 and TRBJ1-2; 7 bases are a match to TRBD1. CDR3 length equals 13 residues. The germline gives CDR1 DFQATT, CDR2 SNEGSKA (reference sequence). V lost 3 bases and J lost 1; bases outside the gene matches: 2.